This TCR beta chain was captured by sequencing in a study of spatial heterogeneity in lung cancer. Study in general: Detected beta-chain sequences consistently exceeded alpha-chain sequences.

Time point defined: sample taken at primary tumor resection. This clonotype rates as medium-sized. The CDR3 has 16 amino acids. With 5 bases clipped from V and 7 bases from J, the junction kept 12 bases outside the gene matches. The germline CDR1 and CDR2 sequences are SEHNR and FQNEAQ (reference sequence). In TCRdb, the 5' RACE reads were re-called with MiXCR into one record per CDR3 protein. Altogether about 5,000 distinct CDR3 sequences are present, 2.5% to 3% being singletons, with the ten largest covering approximately 25%. The input for sequencing was normal lung tissue next to the tumor, taken at surgery. The V gene is TRBV7-9, the J gene TRBJ1-2, with 11 bases aligning to TRBD1. The TCR was taken from a male donor with early-stage non-small cell lung cancer. The CDR3 protein is CASSTWTGGETAGYTF. The CDR3 region has the DNA TGTGCCAGCAGCACCTGGACAGGGGGCGAAACGGCTGGCTACACCTTC.